This TCR beta chain was recorded in a study of OX40 agonist ivuxolimab in advanced cancers. Overall study results and limits: Among T cells, CD8+ cells averaged more expanded clones than CD4+ cells.

As concerns this clone: Antigen unknown.

Sequencing was performed with immunoSEQ multiplex PCR; in TCRdb, only in-frame clones are kept and a portion is missing. Of about 55,000 clones in the sample, 88% were seen once. The length of the CDR3 is 13 residues. From germline, CDR1 is GTSNPN and CDR2 SVGIG (reference sequence). J was trimmed by 8 bases and V by 1 base; bases with no gene match: 7. The receptor's source is an adult with an advanced solid tumor such as melanoma, head and neck, liver or kidney cancer. The specimen comprised CD4+ or CD8+ T cells sorted from blood, sampled in a trial of the OX40 agonist ivuxolimab. The rearrangement uses TRBV30 and TRBJ1-2, with 7 bases fitting TRBD1. CDR3 sequence: CAWSANRGGGYTF. The CDR3 DNA sequence: TGTGCCTGGAGTGCCAACAGGGGTGGAGGCTACACCTTC.